Shown below are 18 T cell receptor beta chains from a single sample sequenced in a study of blood T cells in healthy people across ages. PCR was performed a second time for roughly 7 to 11 cycles using a sample-barcoded 5' primer and a J-beta primer mix. TCRdb reprocessed the 5' RACE reads via MiXCR and lists one record per CDR3 protein. The sample holds more than 500,000 distinct CDR3 sequences, 27% seen once. Sequencing was performed on blood. The receptors derive from a woman aged 65 to 85 in good health.

The chain joins TRBV7-2 to TRBJ1-1, with 8 bases fitting TRBD1. J was trimmed by 4 bases and V by 0 bases; bases with no gene match: 10. CDR1 is SGHTA, CDR2 FQGNSA, per germline. The CDR3 is made up of 17 amino acids. The CDR3 DNA follows: TGTGCCAGCAGCTTAGCGGGCACAGGGGGAGGTGGCACTGAAGCTTTCTTT. It specifies CASSLAGTGGGGTEAFF.

In its sample, this clonotype was seen a few times. The chain combines TRBV5-5 with TRBJ2-3; no definite D call. From germline, CDR1 is SGHKS and CDR2 YYEKEE (reference sequence). The V gene lost 4 bases and the J gene lost 6 bases, with 6 bases spanning the gap. There are 11 residues in the CDR3. The CDR3 nucleotides read TGTGCCAGCAGCCCGGCGGATACGCAGTATTTT. It yields the protein CASSPADTQYF.

The rearrangement uses TRBV4-2 and TRBJ2-7, with 9 bases fitting TRBD1. The CDR3 length is 16 residues. Germline CDR1 is LGHNA and CDR2 is YNFKEQ. V lost 4 bases, J lost 7 bases, and 14 bases stayed unmatched. In nucleotides, the CDR3 is TGTGCCAGCAGCCCAAGTCCTTGGGGACAGGGCGGGGAGCAGTACTTC. It codes for CASSPSPWGQGGEQYF.

The chain employs TRBV11-3 and TRBJ2-1; 14 bases are a match to TRBD2. The CDR3 sequence is 19 residues long. Germline assignment: CDR1 SGHNT and CDR2 YENEEA. With V trimmed by 5 bases and J by 0 bases, 9 bases remained unmatched. Written as DNA, the CDR3 is TGTGCCAGCAGCCGGCTGACTAGCGGGGGGGCGGTCTCCTACAATGAGCAGTTCTTC. Its translation is CASSRLTSGGAVSYNEQFF.

This clonotype appeared a few times. This chain joins TRBV25-1 and TRBJ2-7; no clear D gene. V gave up 7 bases and J gave up 0 bases, with 10 bases separating them. The CDR3 runs 13 residues. Germline loops: CDR1 MGHDK, CDR2 SYGVNS. CDR3 residues: CASTHRYSYEQYF. The CDR3 DNA is TGTGCCAGCACGCACCGCTACTCCTACGAGCAGTACTTC.

This chain links TRBV6-6 with TRBJ1-2; D call uncertain. CDR3 length: 14 residues. The germline CDR1 and CDR2 sequences are MNHNY and SVGAGI (reference sequence). V lost 7 bases to trimming and J lost 3 bases, with 15 bases between them. As DNA, the CDR3 is TGTGCCAGCACCCCTCAGGAGAACGACTATGGCTACACCTTC. Translation: CASTPQENDYGYTF.

This clonotype was seen more than once but under ten times. This chain joins TRBV11-2 and TRBJ2-1; D may match TRBD1 or TRBD2 (5 bases each). The germline V gene encodes CDR1 SGHAT and CDR2 FQNNGV. The CDR3 length is 16 residues. Trimming shortened V by 5 bases and J by 5 bases, and 19 bases separated the two germline ends. CDR3 amino acids: CASSLSWDQINNEQFF. The CDR3 coding sequence is TGTGCCAGCAGCCTGAGTTGGGACCAGATAAACAATGAGCAGTTCTTC.

The chain employs TRBV5-6 and TRBJ2-3; TRBD2 aligns across 8 bases. J lost 1 base, V lost 6 bases, and 10 bases had no gene match. The CDR3 runs to 16 residues. Germline CDR1 reads SGHDT; CDR2 reads YYEEEE. CDR3 in DNA: TGTGCCAGCAACCCCTTGACACTAGCGGGCACAGATACGCAGTATTTT. Protein sequence: CASNPLTLAGTDTQYF.

As for this clonotype: Sequence at one end of the junction differs from germline and may be a read error. CDR3 sequence: CTSAATPGANVLTF. CDR3 bases: TGTACTAGTGCCGCCACACCTGGGGCCAACGTCCTGACTTTC. The J gene is TRBJ2-6, the V gene TRBV12-5, with D possibly matching TRBD2 (5 bases). The germline V gene has CDR1 LGHNT and CDR2 FRNRAP. CDR3 length equals 14 residues.

This clonotype occurred many times. This chain connects TRBV7-2 to TRBJ2-1, with D tentatively TRBD1 (5 bases). This CDR3 is 16 amino acids long. With 6 bases removed from V and 7 bases from J, the gap between germline ends came to 22 bases. Germline CDR1 reads SGHTA; CDR2 reads FQGNSA. Here the CDR3 reads CASSQPRRVLVNEQFF. The CDR3 bases are TGTGCCAGCAGTCAACCCCGCAGGGTGTTAGTGAATGAGCAGTTCTTC. The entire variable domain, with the rest obtained from reference TRBV7-2 and TRBJ2-1, is as follows: GAGVSQSPSNKVTEKGKDVELRCDPISGHTALYWYRQSLGQGLEFLIYFQGNSAPDKSGLPSDRFSAERTGGSVSTLTIQRTQQEDSAVYLCASSQPRRVLVNEQFFGPGTRLTVL.

At least ten counts were recorded for this clonotype. The chain couples TRBV24-1 to TRBJ2-7; maybe TRBD1 (5 bases). Germline CDR1 is KGHDR and CDR2 is SFDVKD. This CDR3 spans 14 amino acids. Trimming removed 5 bases at V and 1 base at J, with 11 bases between. CDR3 DNA: TGTGCCACCAGTGCGACAGCCCCGTCCTACGAGCAGTACTTC. Its translation: CATSATAPSYEQYF.

V usage is TRBV20-1 and J usage is TRBJ2-7; TRBD1 matches at 11 bases. Trimming took 3 bases from V and 4 from J; bases not matched to a gene: 5. Germline CDR1 and CDR2: DFQATT and SNEGSKA (reference sequence). The CDR3 length is 14 residues. The DNA of the CDR3 is TGCAGTGCTAGCGTCGGGACAGGGGGGTACGAGCAGTACTTC. Its protein product is CSASVGTGGYEQYF.

This chain joins TRBV7-2 and TRBJ1-2, with D possibly TRBD1 on 6 matching bases. This CDR3 comprises 13 residues. CDR1 is SGHTA and CDR2 is FQGNSA in the germline V gene. V lost 2 bases to trimming and J lost 7 bases, with 11 bases between them. The DNA of the CDR3 is TGTGCCAGCAGCTTACAGGGGCGAGGTGGCTACACCTTC. Translation: CASSLQGRGGYTF.

As to this clonotype: This clone may be a read error of a much larger clone one base away. V usage is TRBV7-2 and J usage is TRBJ2-1, with unresolved D. V was clipped by 6 bases and J by 9 bases, with 9 bases between them. The CDR3 loop spans 11 amino acids. Germline V CDR1 and CDR2: SGHTA, FQGNSA. The CDR3 coding sequence is TGTGCCAGCAGGGGCTCCTCTGAGCAGTTCTTC. Translation: CASRGSSEQFF.

This clonotype was seen more than once but under ten times. The rearrangement uses TRBV24-1 and TRBJ2-5; possible D gene TRBD1, 6 bases. The DNA matches TRBJ2-1 better at its end, which makes the J call doubtful. This CDR3 spans 14 amino acids. Germline V CDR1 and CDR2: KGHDR, SFDVKD. The CDR3 DNA sequence: TGTGCCACCAGTGACCCTCAGGGGCACAATGAGCAGTTCTTC. This translates into CATSDPQGHNEQFF.

This clonotype was observed a handful of times. This chain joins TRBV4-1 and TRBJ2-5; D might be TRBD1 (6 bases). The DNA end lines up better with TRBJ2-7; the J call may be wrong. CDR3 size: 15 residues. Germline assignment: CDR1 MGHRA and CDR2 YSYEKL. CDR3 nucleotide sequence: TGCGCCAGCAGCCCAGACGGGGACAACTCCTACGAGCAGTACTTC. Translating gives CASSPDGDNSYEQYF.

This clonotype was detected only a few times. The rearrangement links TRBV20-1 to TRBJ2-5; 8 nucleotides line up with TRBD2. The V gene's germline CDR1 is DFQATT and CDR2 SNEGSKA (reference sequence). This CDR3 spans 15 amino acids. V dropped 4 bases and J dropped 5; count of bases not matched to a gene: 12. CDR3 in DNA: TGCAGTGCTACGGTAAACAGCGGGGGATTGGAGACCCAGTACTTC. It encodes CSATVNSGGLETQYF.

In this sample, this clonotype turned up a few times. The rearrangement links TRBV6-2 or TRBV6-3 to TRBJ2-7, with 8 bases fitting TRBD1. V shed 7 bases, J shed 2 bases, and the junction held 7 bases outside the gene matches. CDR3 length equals 14 residues. CDR1 and CDR2 from the germline V gene are MNHEY and SVGEGT. This CDR3 reads CASNRDRRPYEQYF. CDR3 in DNA: TGTGCCAGCAATCGGGACAGGAGACCCTACGAGCAGTACTTC.